This TCR beta chain was captured in a study of blood T cell repertoires in COVID-19. Across the study: Samples of COVID-19 (acute and convalescent) were obtained from the United States, Italy and Spain. The analysed material was cDNA or gDNA that came from T cells, B-cell-depleted T cells, or PBMCs.

Original analysis: Using reference gene primer amplification, nucleated cell counts were estimated. Produced via immunoSEQ multiplex PCR; TCRdb's table is partial and in-frame only. From that table come the V and J calls and clone size; the DNA was used to work out D and trimming. The sample lists about 48,000 clones, approximately 90% seen once, with around 5% in the top ten. The specimen was peripheral blood. The TCR sequence derives from a man aged 65 to 79 with acute or convalescent COVID-19.

CDR3 region: CSVEVGGLYNEQFF. CDR3 bases: TGCAGCGTTGAAGTAGGGGGATTGTACAATGAGCAGTTCTTC. The chain couples TRBV29-1 to TRBJ2-1; D might be TRBD1 (6 bases). Germline V gene sequence: CDR1 SQVTM, CDR2 ANQGSEA. Trimming left V 1 base short and J 4 bases short, with 11 bases between. The CDR3 sequence is 14 residues long.